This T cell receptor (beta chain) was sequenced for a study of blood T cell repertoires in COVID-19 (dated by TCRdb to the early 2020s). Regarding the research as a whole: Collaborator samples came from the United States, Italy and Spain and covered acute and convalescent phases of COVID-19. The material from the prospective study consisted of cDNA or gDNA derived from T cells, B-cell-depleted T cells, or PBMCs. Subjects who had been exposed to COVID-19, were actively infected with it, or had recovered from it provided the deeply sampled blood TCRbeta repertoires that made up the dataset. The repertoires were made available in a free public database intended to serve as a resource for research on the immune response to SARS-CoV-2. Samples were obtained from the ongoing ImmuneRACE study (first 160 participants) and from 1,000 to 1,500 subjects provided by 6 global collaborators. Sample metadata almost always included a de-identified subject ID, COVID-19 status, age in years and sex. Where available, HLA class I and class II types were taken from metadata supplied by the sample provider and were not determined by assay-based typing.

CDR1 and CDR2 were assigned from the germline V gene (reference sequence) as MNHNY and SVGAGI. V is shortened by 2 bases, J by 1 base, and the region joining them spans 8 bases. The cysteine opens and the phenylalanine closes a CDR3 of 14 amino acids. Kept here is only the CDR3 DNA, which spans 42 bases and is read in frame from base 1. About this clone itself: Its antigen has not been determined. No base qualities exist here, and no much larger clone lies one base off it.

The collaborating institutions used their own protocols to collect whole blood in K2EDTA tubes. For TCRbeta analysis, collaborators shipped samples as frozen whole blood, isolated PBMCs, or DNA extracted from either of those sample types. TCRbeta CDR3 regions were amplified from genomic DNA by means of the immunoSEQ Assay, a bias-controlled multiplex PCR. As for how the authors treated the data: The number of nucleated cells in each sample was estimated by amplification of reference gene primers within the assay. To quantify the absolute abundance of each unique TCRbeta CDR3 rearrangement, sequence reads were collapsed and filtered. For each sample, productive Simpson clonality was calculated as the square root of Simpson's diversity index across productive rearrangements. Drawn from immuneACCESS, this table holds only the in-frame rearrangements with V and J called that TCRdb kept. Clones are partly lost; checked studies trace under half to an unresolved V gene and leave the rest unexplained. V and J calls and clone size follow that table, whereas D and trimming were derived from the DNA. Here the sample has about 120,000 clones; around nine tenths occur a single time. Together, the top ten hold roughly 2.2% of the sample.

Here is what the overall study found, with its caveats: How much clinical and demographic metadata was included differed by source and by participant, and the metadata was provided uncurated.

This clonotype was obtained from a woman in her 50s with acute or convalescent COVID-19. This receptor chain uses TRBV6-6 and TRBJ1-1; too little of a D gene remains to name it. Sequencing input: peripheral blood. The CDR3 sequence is CASSYNGRNTEAFF. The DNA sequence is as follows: TGTGCCAGCAGTTACAATGGCAGGAACACTGAAGCTTTCTTT.